This TCR beta chain emerged from a study of early T cells in non-severe SARS-CoV-2 infection. Overall study context: Bulk RNA from unsorted whole blood was sequenced; chains were unpaired.

The TCR library protocol attached unique molecular identifiers to the individual cDNA molecules. One entry per CDR3 protein results from TCRdb running MiXCR on the 5' RACE reads. The data hold approximately 48,000 distinct CDR3 sequences, with roughly 6.5% observed a single time. The CDR3 has 13 amino acids. CDR1 and CDR2 (germline): KGHSH, LQKENI. V was cut by 4 bases and J by 4 bases, with 8 bases left in between. Study-wide results and caveats: Lookups in VDJdb leaned toward anti-spike CD8 responses and missed private and CD4 specificities.

This clonotype was counted at least ten times. Antigen specificity is unknown. The chain has TRBV18 and TRBJ1-5, with a tentative D call TRBD1 (5 bases). The receptor comes from an adult who was a healthcare worker with PCR-confirmed SARS-CoV-2 infection or an uninfected control (not recorded which). Sequenced here: whole blood, sampled at baseline. CDR3 nucleotide sequence: TGTGCCAGCTCACGGGGGAGGAATCAGCCCCAGCATTTT. This encodes CASSRGRNQPQHF.